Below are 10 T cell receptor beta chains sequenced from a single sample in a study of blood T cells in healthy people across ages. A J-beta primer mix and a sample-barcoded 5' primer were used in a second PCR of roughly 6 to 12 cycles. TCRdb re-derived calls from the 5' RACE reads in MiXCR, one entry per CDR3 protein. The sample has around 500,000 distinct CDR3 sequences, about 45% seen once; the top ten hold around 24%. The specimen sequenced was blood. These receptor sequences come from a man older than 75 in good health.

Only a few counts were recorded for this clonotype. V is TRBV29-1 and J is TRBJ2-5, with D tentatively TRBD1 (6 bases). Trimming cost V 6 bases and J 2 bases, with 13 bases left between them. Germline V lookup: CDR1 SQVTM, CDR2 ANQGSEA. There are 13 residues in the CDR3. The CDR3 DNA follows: TGCAGCGTGCGCCGGGACACACAAGAGACCCAGTACTTC. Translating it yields CSVRRDTQETQYF.

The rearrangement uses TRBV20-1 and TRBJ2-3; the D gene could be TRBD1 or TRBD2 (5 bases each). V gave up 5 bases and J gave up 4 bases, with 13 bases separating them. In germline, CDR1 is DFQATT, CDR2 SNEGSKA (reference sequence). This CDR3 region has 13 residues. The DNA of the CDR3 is TGCAGTGCTTTGGGGGTAGTCTCAGATACGCAGTATTTT. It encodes CSALGVVSDTQYF.

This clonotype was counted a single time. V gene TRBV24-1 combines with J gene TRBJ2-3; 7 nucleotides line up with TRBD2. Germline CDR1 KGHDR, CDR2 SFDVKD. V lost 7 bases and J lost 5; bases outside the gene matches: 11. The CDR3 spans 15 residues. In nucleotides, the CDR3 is TGTGCCACCAGGGCTCTGCGGGGGATCGGAGATACGCAGTATTTT. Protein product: CATRALRGIGDTQYF.

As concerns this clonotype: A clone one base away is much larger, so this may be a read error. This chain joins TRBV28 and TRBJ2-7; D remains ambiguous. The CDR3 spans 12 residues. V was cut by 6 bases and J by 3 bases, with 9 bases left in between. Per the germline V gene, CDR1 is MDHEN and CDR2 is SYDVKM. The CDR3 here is CASRVGRYEQYF. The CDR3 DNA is TGTGCCAGCAGGGTCGGGCGCTACGAGCAGTACTTC.

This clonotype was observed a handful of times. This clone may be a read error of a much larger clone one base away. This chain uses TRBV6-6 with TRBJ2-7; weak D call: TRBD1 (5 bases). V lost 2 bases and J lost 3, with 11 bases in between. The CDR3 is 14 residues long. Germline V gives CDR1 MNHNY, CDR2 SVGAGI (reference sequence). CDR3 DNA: TGTGCCAGCAGTTACGCCGGACAAGACTACGAGCAGTACTTC. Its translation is CASSYAGQDYEQYF.

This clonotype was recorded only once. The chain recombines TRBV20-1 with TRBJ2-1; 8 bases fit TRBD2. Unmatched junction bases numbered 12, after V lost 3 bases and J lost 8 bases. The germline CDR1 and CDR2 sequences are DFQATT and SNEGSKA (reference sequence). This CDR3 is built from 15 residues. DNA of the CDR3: TGCAGTGCTAGGGCGGGACGAGCGGGAGTATATGAGCAGTTCTTC. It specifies CSARAGRAGVYEQFF.

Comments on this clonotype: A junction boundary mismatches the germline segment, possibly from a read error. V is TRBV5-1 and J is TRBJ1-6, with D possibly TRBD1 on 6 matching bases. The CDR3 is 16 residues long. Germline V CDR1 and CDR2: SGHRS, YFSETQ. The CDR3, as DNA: TGCGCCAGCAGCTCCCGCCCGGGGGCAGGTGAATCACCCCCCCACTTT. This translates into CASSSRPGAGESPPHF.

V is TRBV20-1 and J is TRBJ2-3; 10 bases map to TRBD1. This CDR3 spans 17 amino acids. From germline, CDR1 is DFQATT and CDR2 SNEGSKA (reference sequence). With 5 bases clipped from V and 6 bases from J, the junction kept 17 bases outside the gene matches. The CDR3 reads CSADAGGRTGGVDTQYF. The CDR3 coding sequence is TGCAGTGCTGACGCTGGTGGGAGGACAGGGGGGGTTGATACGCAGTATTTT.

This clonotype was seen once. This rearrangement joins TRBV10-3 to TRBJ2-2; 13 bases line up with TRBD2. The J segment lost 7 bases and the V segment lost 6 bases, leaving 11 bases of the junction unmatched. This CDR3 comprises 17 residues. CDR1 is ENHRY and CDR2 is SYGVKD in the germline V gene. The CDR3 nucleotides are TGTGCCATCAGCCCCACTAGCGGGGGGGCTATTGGCGGGGAGCTGTTTTTT. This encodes CAISPTSGGAIGGELFF.

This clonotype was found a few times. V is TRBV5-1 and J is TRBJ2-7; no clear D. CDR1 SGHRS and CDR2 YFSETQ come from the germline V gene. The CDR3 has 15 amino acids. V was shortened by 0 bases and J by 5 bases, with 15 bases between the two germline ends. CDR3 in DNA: TGCGCCAGCAGCTTGGATTCCCCCCGATTGGACGAGCAGTACTTC. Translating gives CASSLDSPRLDEQYF.